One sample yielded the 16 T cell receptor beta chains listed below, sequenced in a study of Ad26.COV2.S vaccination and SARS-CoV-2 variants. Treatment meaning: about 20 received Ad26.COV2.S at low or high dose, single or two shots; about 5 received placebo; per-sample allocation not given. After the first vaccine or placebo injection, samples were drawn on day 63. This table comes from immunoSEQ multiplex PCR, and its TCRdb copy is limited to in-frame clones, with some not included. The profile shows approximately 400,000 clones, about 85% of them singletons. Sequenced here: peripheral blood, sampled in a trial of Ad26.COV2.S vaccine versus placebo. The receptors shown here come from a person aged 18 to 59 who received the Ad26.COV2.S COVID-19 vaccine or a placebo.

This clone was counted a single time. CDR3 sequence reads: CASSLDSNQPQHF. The CDR3 coding sequence is TGTGCCAGCTCGCTTGACAGCAATCAGCCCCAGCATTTT. The chain employs TRBV18 and TRBJ1-5, with D unresolved. The germline V gene encodes CDR1 KGHSH and CDR2 LQKENI. The CDR3 covers 13 residues. Trimming pared 6 bases from V and 1 base from J, leaving 7 bases between.

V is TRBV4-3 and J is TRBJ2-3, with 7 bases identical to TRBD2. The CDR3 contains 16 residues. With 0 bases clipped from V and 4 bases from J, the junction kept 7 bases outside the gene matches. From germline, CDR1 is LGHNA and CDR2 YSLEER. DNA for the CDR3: TGCGCCAGCAGCCAAGATGCGGCGGGAGTCTCAGATACGCAGTATTTT. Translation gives CASSQDAAGVSDTQYF.

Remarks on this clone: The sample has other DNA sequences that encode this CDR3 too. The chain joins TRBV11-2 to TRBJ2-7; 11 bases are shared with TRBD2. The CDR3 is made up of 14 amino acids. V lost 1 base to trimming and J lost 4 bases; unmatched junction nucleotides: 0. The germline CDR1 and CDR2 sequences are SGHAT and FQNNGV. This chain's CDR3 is CASSLGLAGYEQYF. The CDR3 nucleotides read TGTGCCAGCAGCTTAGGACTAGCGGGGTACGAGCAGTACTTC.

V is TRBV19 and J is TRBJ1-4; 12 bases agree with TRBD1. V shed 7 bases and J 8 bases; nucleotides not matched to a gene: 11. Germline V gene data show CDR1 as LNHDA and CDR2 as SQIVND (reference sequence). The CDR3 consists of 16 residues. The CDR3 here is CASISGTGGRGEKLFF. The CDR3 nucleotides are TGTGCCAGTATTTCCGGGACAGGGGGCAGAGGGGAAAAACTGTTTTTT.

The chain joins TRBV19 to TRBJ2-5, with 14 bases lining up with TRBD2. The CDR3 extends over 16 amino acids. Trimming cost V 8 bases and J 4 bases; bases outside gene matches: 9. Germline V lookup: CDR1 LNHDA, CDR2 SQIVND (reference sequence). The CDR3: CASQARGLAGGETQYF. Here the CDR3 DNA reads TGTGCCAGTCAGGCCCGTGGACTAGCGGGGGGAGAGACCCAGTACTTC.

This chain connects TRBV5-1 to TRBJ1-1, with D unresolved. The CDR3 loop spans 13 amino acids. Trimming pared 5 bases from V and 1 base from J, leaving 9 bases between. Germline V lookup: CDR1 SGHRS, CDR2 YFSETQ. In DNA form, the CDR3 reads TGCGCCAGCAGTACACAGACGAACACTGAAGCTTTCTTT. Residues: CASSTQTNTEAFF.

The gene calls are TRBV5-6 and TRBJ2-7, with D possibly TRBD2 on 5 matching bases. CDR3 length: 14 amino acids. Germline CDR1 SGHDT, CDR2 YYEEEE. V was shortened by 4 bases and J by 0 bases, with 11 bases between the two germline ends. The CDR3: CASSVDSSSYEQYF. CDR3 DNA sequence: TGTGCCAGCAGCGTGGACTCTTCCTCCTACGAGCAGTACTTC.

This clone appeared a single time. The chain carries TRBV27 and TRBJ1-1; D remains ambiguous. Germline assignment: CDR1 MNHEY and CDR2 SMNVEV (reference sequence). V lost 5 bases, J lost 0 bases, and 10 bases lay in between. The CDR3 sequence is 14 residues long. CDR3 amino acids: CASSTGRLNTEAFF. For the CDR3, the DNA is TGTGCCAGCAGTACCGGACGTCTGAACACTGAAGCTTTCTTT.

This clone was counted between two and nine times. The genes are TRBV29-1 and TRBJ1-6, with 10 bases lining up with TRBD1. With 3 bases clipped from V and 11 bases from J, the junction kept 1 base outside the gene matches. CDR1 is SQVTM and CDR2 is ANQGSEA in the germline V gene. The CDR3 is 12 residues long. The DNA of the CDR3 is TGCAGCGTTGATGACAGGGGGCCACCCCTCCACTTT. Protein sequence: CSVDDRGPPLHF.

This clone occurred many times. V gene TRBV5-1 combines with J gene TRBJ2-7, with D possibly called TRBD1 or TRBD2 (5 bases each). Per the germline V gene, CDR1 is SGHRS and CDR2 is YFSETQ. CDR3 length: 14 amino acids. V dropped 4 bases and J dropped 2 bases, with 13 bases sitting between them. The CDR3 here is CASSPGTSTYEQYF. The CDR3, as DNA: TGCGCCAGCAGCCCAGGGACGTCTACCTACGAGCAGTACTTC.

In nucleotides, the CDR3 is TGTGCCAGCAGCTTAGCGGACAGGGGGTTATTAGTC. Its translation: CASSLADRGLLV. The chain carries TRBV7-9 and TRBJ2-7; 10 bases align to TRBD1. CDR3 size: 12 residues. Germline CDR1 is SEHNR and CDR2 is FQNEAQ (reference sequence).

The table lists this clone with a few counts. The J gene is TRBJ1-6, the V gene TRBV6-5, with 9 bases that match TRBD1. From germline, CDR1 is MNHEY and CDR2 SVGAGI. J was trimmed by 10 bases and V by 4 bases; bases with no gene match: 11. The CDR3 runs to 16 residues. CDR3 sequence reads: CASSSYPGQGGSPLHF. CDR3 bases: TGTGCCAGCAGTTCCTACCCGGGACAGGGAGGGTCACCCCTCCACTTT.

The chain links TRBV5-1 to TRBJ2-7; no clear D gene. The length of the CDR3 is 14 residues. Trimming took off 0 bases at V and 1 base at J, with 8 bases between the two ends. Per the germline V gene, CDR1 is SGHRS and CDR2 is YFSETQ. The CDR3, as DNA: TGCGCCAGCAGCTTGGATCAGGTATCCTACGAGCAGTACTTC. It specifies CASSLDQVSYEQYF.

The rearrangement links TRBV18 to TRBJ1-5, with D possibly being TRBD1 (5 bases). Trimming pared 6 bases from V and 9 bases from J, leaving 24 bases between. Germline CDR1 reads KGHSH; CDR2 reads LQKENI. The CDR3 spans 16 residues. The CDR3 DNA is TGTGCCAGCTCCAACGACGGGGCTGGCTGGGGAAGGCCCCAGCATTTT. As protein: CASSNDGAGWGRPQHF. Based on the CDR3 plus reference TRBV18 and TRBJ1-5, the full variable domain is NAGVMQNPRHLVRRRGQEARLRCSPMKGHSHVYWYRQLPEEGLKFMVYLQKENIIDESGMPKERFSAEFPKEGPSILRIQQVVRGDSAAYFCASSNDGAGWGRPQHFGDGTRLSIL.

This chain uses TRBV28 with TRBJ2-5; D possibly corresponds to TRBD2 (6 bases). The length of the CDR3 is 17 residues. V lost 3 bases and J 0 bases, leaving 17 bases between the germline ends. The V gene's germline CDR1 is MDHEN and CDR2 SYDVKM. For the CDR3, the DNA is TGTGCCAGCAGTTTTCTAACGGGACTCTCGTACCAAGAGACCCAGTACTTC. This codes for CASSFLTGLSYQETQYF.

CDR3 loop: CASQSQGLRTQYF. CDR3 coding DNA: TGTGCCAGCCAATCTCAGGGCCTTAGGACCCAGTACTTC. V usage is TRBV6-5 and J usage is TRBJ2-5; tentative D call: TRBD1 (5 bases). Trimming took off 8 bases at V and 7 bases at J, with 17 bases between the two ends. CDR3 size: 13 residues. Germline CDR1 reads MNHEY; CDR2 reads SVGAGI.